Presented here are 21 T cell receptor beta chains from one specimen sequenced in a study of cytomegalovirus exposure and HLA in healthy donors. PCR involved 60 Vbeta and 13 Jbeta primers. Using immunoSEQ multiplex PCR, the repertoire was profiled, and TCRdb retains in-frame clones only, with some absent. The sample includes tens of thousands of clones, 60% to 80% seen only once; the top ten take about 2.2%. Material: PBMCs. These receptors originate from a man aged 35 to 55 in good health and CMV-seronegative.

The genes are TRBV29-1 and TRBJ2-1, with a weak D call TRBD1 (6 bases). CDR1 and CDR2 (germline): SQVTM, ANQGSEA. The CDR3 is 12 amino acids. V was shortened by 7 bases and J by 4 bases, with 11 bases between the two germline ends. The chain's CDR3 is CSAWTVYNEQFF. Here the CDR3 DNA reads TGCAGCGCCTGGACAGTTTACAATGAGCAGTTCTTC.

The V and J genes are TRBV6-1 and TRBJ2-7; perhaps TRBD1 as D (6 bases). The V end was cut by 6 bases, the J end by 3 bases, with 18 bases between. The CDR3 length is 15 residues. Germline lookup yields CDR1 MNHNS and CDR2 SASEGT. The CDR3 DNA is TGTGCCAGCAGGCTGGGGGTAGGGGGAGACTACGAGCAGTACTTC. Residues: CASRLGVGGDYEQYF.

The chain's CDR3 is CASSPAREWVRANEQFF. Here the CDR3 DNA reads TGTGCCAGCAGCCCCGCCCGGGAGTGGGTGAGGGCAAATGAGCAGTTCTTC. V usage is TRBV13 and J usage is TRBJ2-1, with D tentatively TRBD2 (6 bases). CDR3 size: 17 residues. V was cut by 5 bases and J by 7 bases, with 24 bases left in between. Germline loops: CDR1 PRHDT, CDR2 FYEKMQ (reference sequence).

This chain joins TRBV5-1 and TRBJ2-3, with 9 bases that match TRBD2. Germline loops: CDR1 SGHRS, CDR2 YFSETQ. The length of the CDR3 is 15 residues. Unmatched junction bases numbered 6, after V lost 5 bases and J lost 2 bases. In nucleotides, the CDR3 is TGCGCCAGCAGAAGGACTAGCGTAAACACAGATACGCAGTATTTT. It encodes CASRRTSVNTDTQYF.

The chain joins TRBV28 to TRBJ2-7; 9 nucleotides line up with TRBD1. The CDR3 length is 14 residues. After removal of 4 bases from V and 5 bases from J, the junction contained 6 bases not matched to a gene. Per the germline V gene, CDR1 is MDHEN and CDR2 is SYDVKM. CDR3 loop: CASSWGQGSNEQYF. DNA for the CDR3: TGTGCCAGCAGTTGGGGACAGGGAAGCAACGAGCAGTACTTC.

The V call is TRBV10-3, the J call TRBJ1-5; D call uncertain. This CDR3 contains 13 residues. Germline V gene lookup returns CDR1 ENHRY and CDR2 SYGVKD. Trimming stripped 2 bases from V and 6 bases from J, with 8 bases between. For the CDR3, the DNA is TGTGCCATCAGTGAGGTTTCGAGTCAGCCCCAGCATTTT. This sequence encodes CAISEVSSQPQHF.

This clone has more than one count but fewer than ten. V is TRBV4-1 and J is TRBJ1-2; perhaps TRBD1 as D (5 bases). CDR1 and CDR2 from the germline V gene are MGHRA and YSYEKL. The CDR3 sequence is 17 residues long. Trimming removed 1 base from V and 6 bases from J, with 21 bases in between. CDR3 sequence (DNA): TGCGCCAGCAGCCAAGTTCGGTTGGTAGGCAGGGTGGATGGCTACACCTTC. It translates to CASSQVRLVGRVDGYTF.

The chain couples TRBV6-5 to TRBJ1-2; a possible D gene is TRBD1 (6 bases). This CDR3 contains 14 residues. The germline V gene has CDR1 MNHEY and CDR2 SVGAGI. Trimming took 5 bases from V and 4 from J, leaving 14 bases between them. CDR3 sequence (DNA): TGTGCCAGCAGTACCGGAGACAGGAGCTATGGCTACACCTTC. This encodes CASSTGDRSYGYTF.

This sequence joins TRBV11-2 and TRBJ1-5; D call uncertain. The CDR3 extends over 13 amino acids. Germline CDR1 SGHAT, CDR2 FQNNGV. Trimming shortened V by 4 bases and J by 11 bases, and 15 bases separated the two germline ends. CDR3 in amino acids: CASSYDSILAQHF. CDR3 nucleotide sequence: TGTGCCAGCAGCTACGACTCTATTCTGGCCCAGCATTTT.

The J gene is TRBJ1-4, the V gene TRBV7-2; maybe TRBD1 (5 bases). The CDR3 spans 17 residues. Trimming left V 2 bases short and J 0 bases short, with 13 bases between. Germline CDR1 is SGHTA and CDR2 is FQGNSA. The DNA of the CDR3 is TGTGCCAGCAGCTTAACTCCCTCCAGGGCAACTAATGAAAAACTGTTTTTT. Its protein product is CASSLTPSRATNEKLFF. The full variable domain, its missing parts supplied by reference TRBV7-2 and TRBJ1-4, is GAGVSQSPSNKVTEKGKDVELRCDPISGHTALYWYRQSLGQGLEFLIYFQGNSAPDKSGLPSDRFSAERTGGSVSTLTIQRTQQEDSAVYLCASSLTPSRATNEKLFFGSGTQLSVL.

The chain joins TRBV5-6 to TRBJ1-1, with D maybe TRBD1 (5 bases). V lost 0 bases to trimming and J lost 13 bases, with 16 bases between them. Germline V gene sequence: CDR1 SGHDT, CDR2 YYEEEE. CDR3 length equals 13 residues. This CDR3 is CASSLAGDPGGFF. The CDR3 coding sequence is TGTGCCAGCAGCTTGGCCGGGGATCCCGGGGGTTTCTTT.

The chain carries TRBV7-2 and TRBJ2-7; no firm D call. The CDR3 consists of 13 residues. V was trimmed by 2 bases and J by 2 bases, leaving 7 bases between them. Germline loops: CDR1 SGHTA, CDR2 FQGNSA. This CDR3 is CASSLSATYEQYF. CDR3 coding DNA: TGTGCCAGCAGCTTAAGTGCGACCTACGAGCAGTACTTC.

To note about this clone: Mismatch with germline at one junction end may stem from a read error. The rearrangement links TRBV7-7 to TRBJ2-2; the D gene is possibly TRBD1 (5 bases). The CDR3 is made up of 16 amino acids. In germline, CDR1 is SSHAT, CDR2 FNYEAQ (reference sequence). In nucleotides, the CDR3 is TGTGCTAGCAGCTTAGATTGGGGCGCCGGCACCGGGGAGCTGTTTTTT. This sequence encodes CASSLDWGAGTGELFF. The complete variable domain, with remaining parts taken from reference TRBV7-7 and TRBJ2-2, reads GAGVSQSPRYKVTKRGQDVTLRCDPISSHATLYWYQQALGQGPEFLTYFNYEAQPDKSGLPSDRFSAERPEGSISTLTIQRTEQRDSAMYRCASSLDWGAGTGELFFGEGSRLTVL.

The rearrangement joins TRBV2 to TRBJ2-3; the D gene is possibly TRBD2 (6 bases). The CDR3 spans 12 residues. Germline loops: CDR1 SNHLY, CDR2 FYNNEI. V shed 3 bases and J shed 14 bases, with 15 bases lying between them. CDR3 loop: CASSEGGPRRYF. The CDR3 coding sequence is TGTGCCAGCAGTGAGGGGGGACCGAGGAGGTATTTT. Filled out from reference TRBV2 and TRBJ2-3, the complete variable domain reads EPEVTQTPSHQVTQMGQEVILRCVPISNHLYFYWYRQILGQKVEFLVSFYNNEISEKSEIFDDQFSVERPDGSNFTLKIRSTKLEDSAMYFCASSEGGPRRYFGPGTRLTVL.

J is TRBJ2-7 and V is TRBV5-1; D perhaps matches TRBD1 (6 bases). V gave up 4 bases and J gave up 7 bases, with 12 bases separating them. Germline CDR1 reads SGHRS; CDR2 reads YFSETQ. This CDR3 comprises 12 residues. The CDR3 reads CASSVTDREQYF. Written as DNA, the CDR3 is TGCGCCAGCAGCGTCACTGACAGGGAGCAGTACTTC.

V and J are TRBV2 and TRBJ1-1, with TRBD1 identical over 10 bases. This CDR3 is 15 amino acids long. Germline V gene lookup returns CDR1 SNHLY and CDR2 FYNNEI. V gave up 5 bases and J gave up 8 bases; unmatched junction bases: 11. The CDR3 nucleotides are TGTGCCAGCAGTTCGGACAGGGGGTTTATCATCGAAGCTTTCTTT. Translation gives CASSSDRGFIIEAFF.

The rearrangement uses TRBV6-1 and TRBJ1-6; TRBD1 might be the D (6 bases). Trimming pared 7 bases from V and 4 bases from J, leaving 14 bases between. The CDR3 consists of 15 residues. The germline CDR1 and CDR2 sequences are MNHNS and SASEGT. The CDR3 DNA follows: TGTGCCAGCATCAAGGGGGTGCTTTATAATTCACCCCTCCACTTT. Translating gives CASIKGVLYNSPLHF.

The chain carries TRBV30 and TRBJ2-7; 12 bases align to TRBD2. The CDR3 loop spans 14 amino acids. J lost 4 bases, V lost 5 bases, and 6 bases had no gene match. The V gene's germline CDR1 is GTSNPN and CDR2 SVGIG (reference sequence). The CDR3 reads CAWRTSGRKYEQYF. CDR3 in DNA: TGTGCCTGGCGAACTAGCGGGAGGAAGTACGAGCAGTACTTC.

This clone was seen more than once but under ten times. The chain recombines TRBV5-1 with TRBJ2-1; D ambiguous. CDR1 SGHRS and CDR2 YFSETQ come from the germline V gene. Between the trimmed V and J ends, which lost 2 bases and 7 bases, there was a span of 4 bases. This CDR3 comprises 11 residues. The CDR3 bases are TGCGCCAGCAGCTTTCGGAATGAGCAGTTCTTC. This sequence encodes CASSFRNEQFF.

This clone showed up just once. The chain carries TRBV12-1 and TRBJ1-6. TRBV12-1 is noted as a pseudogene. CDR3 size: 13 residues. The CDR3 nucleotides read TGTGCCAGCAGCTTAAGGGAGGGTCCACCCCTCCACTTT. It is translated as CASSLREGPPLHF.

The genes are TRBV5-4 and TRBJ1-3, with 9 bases matching TRBD1. Germline assignment: CDR1 SGHNT and CDR2 YYREEE (reference sequence). The CDR3 sequence is 14 residues long. The junction had 7 bases not matched to a gene; V was cut back by 4 bases and J by 8 bases. The CDR3 bases are TGTGCCAGCAGCCCAGACAGGGGGGTGGACACCATATATTTT. Translated, it gives CASSPDRGVDTIYF.